Below, one TCR beta chain is given with its context. What it binds is not known. Since no conserved phenylalanine or tryptophan closes the CDR3, a read error is the likely cause. This sample was taken from a study of tumor and adjacent non-tumor tissue in lung cancer. Study findings and constraints: TCR diversity was significantly greater in tumor than normal lung tissue.

Three rounds of nested PCR, following a modified ARM-PCR protocol, produced the TCRbeta library. From the multiplex PCR reads, TCRdb called clonotypes with MiXCR, one entry per CDR3 protein. The table has around 70,000 distinct CDR3 sequences, roughly 60% seen once. CDR3 length equals 14 residues. CDR1 and CDR2 (germline): SGHNT, YYREEE (reference sequence). The junction had 9 bases not matched to a gene; V was cut back by 5 bases and J by 7 bases. The template was RNA from unsorted bulk tissue. Chemotherapy-naive patients with new lung cancer underwent thoracic surgery in China, August–late 2014. Specimen: lung tumor tissue. The source is a man aged 45-65 years with non-small cell lung cancer. The V and J genes are TRBV5-4 and TRBJ2-1; 7 positions agree with TRBD2. CDR3 bases: TGTGCCAGCAGGCCCGGGACTACTGGGAATGAGCAGTTCCTC. It encodes CASRPGTTGNEQFL.